A selection of T cell receptor beta chains follows, all from one sample in a study of T cells after yellow fever vaccination. TCRdb reanalysed the 5' RACE reads using MiXCR and keeps one entry per CDR3 protein. This table has about 220,000 distinct CDR3 sequences, approximately 3.3% appearing once. Sequenced material: CD4+ T cells sorted from PBMCs, taken 10 days after the yellow fever booster vaccination. The receptors were sampled from a young man who received the YFV17D yellow fever vaccine. CDR3s include the opening cysteine and the closing phenylalanine or tryptophan.

J | V | CDR3
TRBJ1-2 | TRBV6-5 | CASSYRAPGGYTF
TRBJ1-6 | TRBV6-2/TRBV6-3 | CASSSTLTGTWNSPLHF
TRBJ1-2 | TRBV12-3/TRBV12-4 | CASSPIGTGDGYTF
TRBJ1-4 | TRBV12-3/TRBV12-4 | CASSFTGEKLFF
TRBJ2-2 | TRBV21-1 | CASSKKRARGRVFF
TRBJ1-1 | TRBV20-1 | CSARHRLLQTPHTEAFF
TRBJ2-3 | TRBV20-1 | CSARDPGGVSDTQYF
TRBJ1-5 | TRBV18 | CASSPGGQGRQPQHF
TRBJ2-5 | TRBV5-4 | CASTADPTQGTQYF
TRBJ1-1 | TRBV7-2 | CASRSRGYTEAFF
TRBJ2-3 | TRBV7-2 | CASSFGLAGGRGDTQYF
TRBJ1-2 | TRBV12-3/TRBV12-4 | CASSLLDRGYGYTF
TRBJ1-1 | TRBV6-1 | CASSATGGFTEAFF
TRBJ1-1 | TRBV5-1 | CASIRDLLNTEAFF
TRBJ2-5 | TRBV4-3 | CASSQAGTGPETQYF
TRBJ2-5 | TRBV7-2 | CASSLGGPGETQYF
TRBJ2-5 | TRBV5-1 | CASSLAPGGGDRAAF
TRBJ1-3 | TRBV6-6 | CASHSHTGNTIYF
TRBJ2-7 | TRBV7-2 | CASSSQALAVGEQYF
TRBJ2-2 | TRBV5-1 | CASSLAGGPNTGELFF
TRBJ2-1 | TRBV5-4 | CASSSNWLSSYNEQFF
TRBJ2-7 | TRBV7-6 | CASSLGPGAGEQYF
TRBJ1-4 | TRBV20-1 | CSAGGSWSEKLFF
TRBJ2-5 | TRBV5-6 | CASSYSAVLQETQYF
TRBJ2-1 | TRBV18 | CASSPSTGAWNEQFF
TRBJ1-1 | TRBV12-3/TRBV12-4 | CASAGNSNTEAFF
TRBJ2-3 | TRBV4-3 | CASSQGIVESTDTQYF
TRBJ2-6 | TRBV19 | CASRAGSGANVLTF
TRBJ2-3 | TRBV12-3/TRBV12-4 | CASSFCPAGGFCTQYF
TRBJ1-1 | TRBV5-1 | CASSPGTANTEAFF
TRBJ2-3 | TRBV12-3/TRBV12-4 | CASSLDGGGDTQYF
TRBJ2-1 | TRBV6-6 | CASKGTSSEQFF
TRBJ1-1 | TRBV5-6 | CASSLRWQGGEAFF
TRBJ2-2 | TRBV11-3 | CASSPDSTGELFF
TRBJ2-3 | TRBV7-2 | CASSFRTGGRTDTQYF
TRBJ2-5 | TRBV7-6 | CASSLALLQERGPETQYF
TRBJ2-4 | TRBV7-2 | CASSSQTGNSNIQYF
TRBJ1-6 | TRBV10-3 | CATSTDYNSPLHF
TRBJ2-3 | TRBV3-1 | CASSQLGARNTQYF
TRBJ2-5 | TRBV7-6 | CASTFRQQETQYF
TRBJ2-3 | TRBV20-1 | CSARDGVGATDTQYF
TRBJ1-1 | TRBV20-1 | CSANPDMNTEAFF
TRBJ2-7 | TRBV3-1 | CASSPYGGKEQYF
TRBJ2-3 | TRBV1 | CTSSHEEGPTDTQYF
TRBJ1-5 | TRBV7-2 | CASSLEGHANQPQHF
TRBJ2-5 | TRBV2 | CASSSSEYQETQYF
TRBJ2-7 | TRBV12-3/TRBV12-4 | CASSFRRKAYEQYF
TRBJ1-2 | TRBV2 | CASSPDRANYGYTF
TRBJ2-3 | TRBV6-5 | CASRDQGNTQYF
TRBJ1-1 | TRBV7-9 | CASSLDALGGTEAFF
TRBJ1-2 | TRBV28 | CASSLGFGYTF
TRBJ2-3 | TRBV29-1 | CSVASGGAGDTQYF
TRBJ2-5 | TRBV7-2 | CASIPKGGLETQYF
TRBJ2-5 | TRBV5-1 | CASSTGREQETQYF
TRBJ2-2 | TRBV2 | CASKGFVGQKNTGELFF
TRBJ2-1 | TRBV5-1 | CASGDPGRSYNEQFF
TRBJ2-3 | TRBV15 | CATSRDLGGTGNADTQYF